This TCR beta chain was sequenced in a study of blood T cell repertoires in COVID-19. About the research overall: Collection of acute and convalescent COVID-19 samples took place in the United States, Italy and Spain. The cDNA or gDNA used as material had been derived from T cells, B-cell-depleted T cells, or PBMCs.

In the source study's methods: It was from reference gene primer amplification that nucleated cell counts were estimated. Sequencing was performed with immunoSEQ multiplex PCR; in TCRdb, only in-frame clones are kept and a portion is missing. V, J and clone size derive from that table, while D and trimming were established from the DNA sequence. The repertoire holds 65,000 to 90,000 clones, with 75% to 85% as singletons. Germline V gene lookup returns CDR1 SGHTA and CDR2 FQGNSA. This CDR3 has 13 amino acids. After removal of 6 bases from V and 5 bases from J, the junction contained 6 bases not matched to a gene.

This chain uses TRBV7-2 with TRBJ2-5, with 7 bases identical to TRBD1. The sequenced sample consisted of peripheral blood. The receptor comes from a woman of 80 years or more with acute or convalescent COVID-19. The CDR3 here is CASSSDRAETQYF. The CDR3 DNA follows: TGTGCCAGCAGTTCCGACAGGGCGGAGACCCAGTACTTC.